The rows below give T cell receptor beta chains drawn from one sample of a study of blood T cell repertoires in COVID-19. The table came from immunoSEQ multiplex PCR; TCRdb's copy has only in-frame clones and leaves some out. Among 440,000 or so clones listed, 89% were seen once. The specimen sequenced was peripheral blood. These receptors were taken from a woman aged 40 to 49 with COVID-19, enrolled during active disease. Each CDR3 is given with its conserved first and last residue. The order of the fields is J gene, clone size, CDR3 length, V gene, CDR3 protein. Only part of the rows carry a size: once, few, many, or a class if the clone is expanded.

TRBJ2-5 NA 15 TRBV27 CASSFIAGEGETQYF
TRBJ1-5 once 15 TRBV6-2/TRBV6-3 CASSSPGTHNQPQHF
TRBJ1-5 once 14 TRBV2 CASSGGQGDQPQHF
TRBJ1-1 NA 13 TRBV12-3/TRBV12-4 CASSLKVGGAAFF
TRBJ1-4 NA 14 TRBV2 CASRIAATNEKLFF
TRBJ2-3 NA 18 TRBV7-9 CASSYAGTSGRATDTQYF
TRBJ2-3 NA 13 TRBV19 CASTLGSTDTQYF
TRBJ1-5 NA 14 TRBV19 CASSRGLLNQPQHF
TRBJ2-1 NA 15 TRBV5-1 CASSKGQGTYNEQFF
TRBJ1-5 NA 14 TRBV29-1 CSVGGSSSNQPQHF
TRBJ2-3 NA 15 TRBV14 CASRGVASSTDTQYF
TRBJ1-4 NA 16 TRBV27 CASSFWTGGPNEKLFF
TRBJ1-1 NA 16 TRBV3-1/TRBV3-2 CASSQELEGWATEAFF
TRBJ2-7 NA 12 TRBV3-1/TRBV3-2 CASSQVNYEQYF
TRBJ1-4 NA 13 TRBV7-9 CASSPQRNEKLFF
TRBJ2-5 NA 15 TRBV5-1 CASSLAASGAQTQYF
TRBJ2-1 once 16 TRBV3-1/TRBV3-2 CASSPTGGSSYNEQFF
TRBJ1-1 NA 15 TRBV7-6 CASSLGEGAGTEAFF
TRBJ2-7 NA 17 TRBV28 CASSSPSREGVPYEQYF
TRBJ2-7 NA 15 TRBV28 CASSPLLGQDYEQYF
TRBJ1-3 NA 17 TRBV6-2/TRBV6-3 CASSRPGQGASGNTIYF
TRBJ2-2 once 17 TRBV2 CASRVAGGPLSTGELFF
TRBJ2-1 NA 15 TRBV25-1 CASSESSGGQTQQFF
TRBJ1-3 few 12 TRBV18 CASSPQGDTIYF
TRBJ1-2 NA 16 TRBV3-1/TRBV3-2 CASSQHGIATNYGYTF
TRBJ1-1 NA 17 TRBV28 CASRLGRMGTGDTEAFF
TRBJ1-6 NA 13 TRBV28 CASSRFGQAPLHF
TRBJ1-3 NA 14 TRBV7-2 CASSAGVLRNTIYF
TRBJ1-2 NA 18 TRBV27 CASSTIGGTGGSRNGYTF
TRBJ2-3 NA 15 TRBV12-5 CASGLGTTITDTQYF
TRBJ1-5 NA 15 TRBV28 CASSLGGQLNQPQHF
TRBJ1-5 NA 15 TRBV18 CASSPEGQANQPQHF
TRBJ2-7 NA 13 TRBV7-2 CASSRGGYYEQYF
TRBJ2-1 NA 17 TRBV3-1/TRBV3-2 CASSQEGARAHYNEQFF
TRBJ2-1 NA 14 TRBV5-6 CASSFLAGKSGQFF
TRBJ2-4 NA 16 TRBV7-8 CASSASGTGYGGIQYF
TRBJ1-3 NA 15 TRBV5-1 CASSLLGVFGNTIYF
TRBJ1-5 NA 15 TRBV27 CASSFSRYSNQPQHF